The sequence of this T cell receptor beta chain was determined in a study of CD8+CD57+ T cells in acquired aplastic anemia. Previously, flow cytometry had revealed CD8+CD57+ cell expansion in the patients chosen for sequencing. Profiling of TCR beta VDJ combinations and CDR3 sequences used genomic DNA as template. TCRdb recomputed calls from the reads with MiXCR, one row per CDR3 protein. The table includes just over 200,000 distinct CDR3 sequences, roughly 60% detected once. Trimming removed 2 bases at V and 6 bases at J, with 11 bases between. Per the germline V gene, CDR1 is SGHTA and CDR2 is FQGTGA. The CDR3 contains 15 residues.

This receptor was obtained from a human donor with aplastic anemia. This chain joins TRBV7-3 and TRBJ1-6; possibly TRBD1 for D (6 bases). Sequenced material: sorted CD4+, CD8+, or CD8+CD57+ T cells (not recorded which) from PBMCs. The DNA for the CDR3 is TGTGCCAGCAGCTTATCAAGACAGGCTAATTCACCCCTCCACTTT. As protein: CASSLSRQANSPLHF.